This TCR beta chain was observed in a study of T cell responses to AZD1222 COVID-19 vaccine. Clones were read by immunoSEQ multiplex PCR, and TCRdb kept only the in-frame ones, dropping some. Of some 96,000 clones in the sample, approximately 91% are singletons; the top ten hold about 15%. V was trimmed by 4 bases and J by 4 bases, leaving 16 bases between them. The CDR3 runs 16 residues. The V gene's germline CDR1 is MNHEY and CDR2 SVGAGI. The TCR was taken from an adult who received the AZD1222 COVID-19 vaccine. The chain has TRBV6-5 and TRBJ1-4, with unresolved D. The sequencing here drew on peripheral blood, taken 28 days after the second AZD1222 dose. The CDR3 region has the DNA TGTGCCAGCAGTTTCCACCGGCCTCGGCATAATGAAAAACTGTTTTTT. Amino acids: CASSFHRPRHNEKLFF.